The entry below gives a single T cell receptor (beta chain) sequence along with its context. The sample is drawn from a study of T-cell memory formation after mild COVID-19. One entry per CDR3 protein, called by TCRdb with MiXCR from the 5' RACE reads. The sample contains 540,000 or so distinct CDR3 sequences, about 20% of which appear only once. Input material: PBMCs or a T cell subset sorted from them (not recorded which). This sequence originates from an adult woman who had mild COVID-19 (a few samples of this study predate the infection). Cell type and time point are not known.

The CDR3 DNA follows: TGTGCCAGCAGACCTAGCGGGGGAGGACAAGAGACCCAGTACTTC. Amino acids: CASRPSGGGQETQYF. The J gene is TRBJ2-5, the V gene TRBV3-1, with 10 bases fitting TRBD2. CDR3 size: 15 residues. Germline V gene data show CDR1 as LGHDT and CDR2 as YNNKEL (reference sequence). J gave up 2 bases and V 6 bases, and 6 bases lay outside the gene matches.